One and the same sample provided the 17 T cell receptor beta chains below, sequenced in a study of a mutant IDH1 vaccine in newly diagnosed glioma. No cognate antigen is known for these TCRs. TCRdb's copy holds only in-frame clones and misses some; the assay was immunoSEQ multiplex PCR. The sample contains more than 25,000 clones, roughly 88% of which appear only once. Noted time point: week 23, last vaccination. Every vaccination contained 300 ug of the mutant IDH1 20-mer peptide and was paired with topical imiquimod. Material: PBMCs, obtained from a glioma patient whose treatment included an IDH1 peptide vaccine. Receptors originate from a man between 35 and 55 years old with glioma.

The chain joins TRBV19 to TRBJ2-2; the match to TRBD2 covers 11 bases. The CDR3 contains 20 residues. The V gene end was trimmed by 8 bases and the J gene end by 0 bases; junction bases not matched to a gene: 17. Per germline, CDR1 LNHDA and CDR2 SQIVND (reference sequence). CDR3 nucleotides: TGTGCCAGTGCAGCCCCGCTAGCGGGAGGACCCCGCGCGAACACCGGGGAGCTGTTTTTT. Protein product: CASAAPLAGGPRANTGELFF.

The chain is built from TRBV25-1 and TRBJ2-1, with D maybe TRBD2 (5 bases). Germline V gene lookup returns CDR1 MGHDK and CDR2 SYGVNS. This CDR3 has 14 amino acids. Between the trimmed V and J ends, which lost 5 bases and 5 bases, there was a span of 13 bases. CDR3 DNA sequence: TGTGCCAGCAGTAGAGAGCTAGCCGACAATGAGCAGTTCTTC. Protein sequence: CASSRELADNEQFF.

J is TRBJ2-1 and V is TRBV30; TRBD1 or TRBD2 may be the D gene (5 bases each). V lost 3 bases to trimming and J lost 10 bases, with 16 bases between them. The CDR3 is made up of 13 amino acids. In germline, CDR1 is GTSNPN, CDR2 SVGIG (reference sequence). The CDR3 is CAWSRTPQGEQFF. The CDR3 nucleotides read TGTGCCTGGAGCCGGACTCCCCAGGGCGAGCAGTTCTTC.

Only one count was recorded for this clone. This chain uses TRBV28 with TRBJ2-1; 10 bases align to TRBD1. With 5 bases clipped from V and 2 bases from J, the junction kept 6 bases outside the gene matches. CDR1 and CDR2 (germline): MDHEN, SYDVKM. The CDR3 has 16 amino acids. CDR3 region: CASSESDRGAYNEQFF. The CDR3 nucleotides read TGTGCCAGCAGTGAATCGGACAGGGGGGCCTACAATGAGCAGTTCTTC.

This chain uses TRBV6-5 with TRBJ2-7; D possibly matches TRBD1 or TRBD2 (5 bases each). This CDR3 spans 15 amino acids. Germline V gene data show CDR1 as MNHEY and CDR2 as SVGAGI. The V and J ends lost 0 bases and 7 bases respectively, with 16 bases between them. The CDR3 DNA is TGTGCCAGCAGTTACTCGGGCCGGGGACCTCGGGAGCAGTACTTC. As protein: CASSYSGRGPREQYF.

This rearrangement joins TRBV4-1 to TRBJ2-1, with 9 bases matching TRBD2. The CDR3 has 16 residues. CDR1 and CDR2 (germline): MGHRA, YSYEKL. Germline trimming cut 1 base from V and 1 base from J; bases unmatched to any gene: 2. CDR3 DNA sequence: TGCGCCAGCAGCCAAGGTAGCGGGGGTTCCTACAATGAGCAGTTCTTC. This translates into CASSQGSGGSYNEQFF.

The chain uses TRBV9 and TRBJ2-2; D gene unclear. V was clipped by 3 bases and J by 2 bases, with 8 bases between them. The length of the CDR3 is 14 residues. Germline CDR1 and CDR2: SGDLS and YYNGEE. The CDR3, as DNA: TGTGCCAGCAGCGAGGGCAGAAACACCGGGGAGCTGTTTTTT. Amino acids: CASSEGRNTGELFF.

The rearrangement uses TRBV5-1 and TRBJ1-2; 12 bases map to TRBD1. The CDR3 totals 14 residues. Germline V gene data show CDR1 as SGHRS and CDR2 as YFSETQ. The trim removed 4 bases at V and 6 bases at J, leaving 4 bases unmatched. The CDR3 loop reads CASSPGTGGDGYTF. CDR3 in DNA: TGCGCCAGCAGCCCGGGGACAGGGGGCGATGGCTACACCTTC.

The chain carries TRBV2 and TRBJ1-4, with a possible D match to TRBD1 (5 bases). Germline V lookup: CDR1 SNHLY, CDR2 FYNNEI. Trimming removed 1 base from V and 8 bases from J, with 8 bases in between. The CDR3 has 13 amino acids. The CDR3, as DNA: TGTGCCAGCAGTGAAGAGGGGCGGGAAAAACTGTTTTTT. Its protein product is CASSEEGREKLFF.

CDR3: CASGTGGSFQETQYF. The DNA for the CDR3 is TGTGCCAGCGGGACAGGGGGCAGCTTCCAAGAGACCCAGTACTTC. The genes are TRBV6-5 and TRBJ2-5, with 12 bases fitting TRBD1. Per germline, CDR1 MNHEY and CDR2 SVGAGI. The J segment lost 1 base and the V segment lost 8 bases, leaving 5 bases of the junction unmatched. The CDR3 loop spans 15 amino acids.

The J gene is TRBJ2-7, the V gene TRBV28; 8 nucleotides agree with TRBD1. From germline, CDR1 is MDHEN and CDR2 SYDVKM. J gave up 2 bases and V 5 bases, and 14 bases lay outside the gene matches. CDR3 length equals 17 residues. The DNA for the CDR3 is TGTGCCAGCAGTACCAGACAGGGGCCCTCTTCCCCCTACGAGCAGTACGTC. As protein: CASSTRQGPSSPYEQYV.

In its sample, this clone is large (0.1 to 1%). The rearrangement uses TRBV7-8 and TRBJ2-7, with D possibly TRBD2 on 5 matching bases. The CDR3 consists of 13 residues. Germline V CDR1 and CDR2: SGHVS, FQNEAQ. Between the trimmed V and J ends, which lost 1 base and 7 bases, there was a span of 11 bases. The CDR3 spells CASSLELAWEQYV. CDR3 sequence (DNA): TGTGCCAGCAGCTTAGAGCTAGCTTGGGAGCAGTACGTC.

The rearrangement joins TRBV27 to TRBJ1-1; D remains unclear. V was shortened by 1 base and J by 4 bases, with 7 bases between the two germline ends. The length of the CDR3 is 13 residues. The germline V gene encodes CDR1 MNHEY and CDR2 SMNVEV (reference sequence). The CDR3: CASSLLASTEAFF. The CDR3 DNA reads TGTGCCAGCAGTTTATTAGCCAGCACTGAAGCTTTCTTT.

This clone was seen a few times. CDR3 DNA sequence: TGTGCCTGGACAGGACAGCCGAACACTGAAGCTTTCTTT. This translates into CAWTGQPNTEAFF. The chain is built from TRBV30 and TRBJ1-1; the D gene is possibly TRBD1 (6 bases). The germline CDR1 and CDR2 sequences are GTSNPN and SVGIG (reference sequence). The ends were cut back, 4 bases at V and 1 base at J, with 10 bases in the middle. This CDR3 has 13 residues.

V usage is TRBV20-1 and J usage is TRBJ2-7, with D uncertain. Germline CDR1 DFQATT, CDR2 SNEGSKA (reference sequence). This CDR3 has 9 residues. The CDR3 coding sequence is TGCGCCGTCGATCGCGAGCAGTACGTC. Translated: CAVDREQYV.

Judged by abundance, this clone is medium-sized. Germline and junction disagree at one end, which may indicate a read error. The CDR3 DNA reads as TGTGCCAGCCGTGACCTGGGACAGGGGAGTTGGAACACTGAAGCTTTCTTT. It yields the protein CASRDLGQGSWNTEAFF. This chain links TRBV6-1 with TRBJ1-1; 10 nucleotides line up with TRBD1. The CDR3 runs to 17 residues. Per germline, CDR1 MNHNS and CDR2 SASEGT.

This chain connects TRBV7-9 to TRBJ1-1; D uncertain. The germline V gene has CDR1 SEHNR and CDR2 FQNEAQ (reference sequence). Trimming removed 3 bases at V and 0 bases at J, with 5 bases between. The length of the CDR3 is 13 residues. CDR3 nucleotide sequence: TGTGCCAGCAGCTTCCCGTTGAACACTGAAGCTTTCTTT. This sequence encodes CASSFPLNTEAFF.